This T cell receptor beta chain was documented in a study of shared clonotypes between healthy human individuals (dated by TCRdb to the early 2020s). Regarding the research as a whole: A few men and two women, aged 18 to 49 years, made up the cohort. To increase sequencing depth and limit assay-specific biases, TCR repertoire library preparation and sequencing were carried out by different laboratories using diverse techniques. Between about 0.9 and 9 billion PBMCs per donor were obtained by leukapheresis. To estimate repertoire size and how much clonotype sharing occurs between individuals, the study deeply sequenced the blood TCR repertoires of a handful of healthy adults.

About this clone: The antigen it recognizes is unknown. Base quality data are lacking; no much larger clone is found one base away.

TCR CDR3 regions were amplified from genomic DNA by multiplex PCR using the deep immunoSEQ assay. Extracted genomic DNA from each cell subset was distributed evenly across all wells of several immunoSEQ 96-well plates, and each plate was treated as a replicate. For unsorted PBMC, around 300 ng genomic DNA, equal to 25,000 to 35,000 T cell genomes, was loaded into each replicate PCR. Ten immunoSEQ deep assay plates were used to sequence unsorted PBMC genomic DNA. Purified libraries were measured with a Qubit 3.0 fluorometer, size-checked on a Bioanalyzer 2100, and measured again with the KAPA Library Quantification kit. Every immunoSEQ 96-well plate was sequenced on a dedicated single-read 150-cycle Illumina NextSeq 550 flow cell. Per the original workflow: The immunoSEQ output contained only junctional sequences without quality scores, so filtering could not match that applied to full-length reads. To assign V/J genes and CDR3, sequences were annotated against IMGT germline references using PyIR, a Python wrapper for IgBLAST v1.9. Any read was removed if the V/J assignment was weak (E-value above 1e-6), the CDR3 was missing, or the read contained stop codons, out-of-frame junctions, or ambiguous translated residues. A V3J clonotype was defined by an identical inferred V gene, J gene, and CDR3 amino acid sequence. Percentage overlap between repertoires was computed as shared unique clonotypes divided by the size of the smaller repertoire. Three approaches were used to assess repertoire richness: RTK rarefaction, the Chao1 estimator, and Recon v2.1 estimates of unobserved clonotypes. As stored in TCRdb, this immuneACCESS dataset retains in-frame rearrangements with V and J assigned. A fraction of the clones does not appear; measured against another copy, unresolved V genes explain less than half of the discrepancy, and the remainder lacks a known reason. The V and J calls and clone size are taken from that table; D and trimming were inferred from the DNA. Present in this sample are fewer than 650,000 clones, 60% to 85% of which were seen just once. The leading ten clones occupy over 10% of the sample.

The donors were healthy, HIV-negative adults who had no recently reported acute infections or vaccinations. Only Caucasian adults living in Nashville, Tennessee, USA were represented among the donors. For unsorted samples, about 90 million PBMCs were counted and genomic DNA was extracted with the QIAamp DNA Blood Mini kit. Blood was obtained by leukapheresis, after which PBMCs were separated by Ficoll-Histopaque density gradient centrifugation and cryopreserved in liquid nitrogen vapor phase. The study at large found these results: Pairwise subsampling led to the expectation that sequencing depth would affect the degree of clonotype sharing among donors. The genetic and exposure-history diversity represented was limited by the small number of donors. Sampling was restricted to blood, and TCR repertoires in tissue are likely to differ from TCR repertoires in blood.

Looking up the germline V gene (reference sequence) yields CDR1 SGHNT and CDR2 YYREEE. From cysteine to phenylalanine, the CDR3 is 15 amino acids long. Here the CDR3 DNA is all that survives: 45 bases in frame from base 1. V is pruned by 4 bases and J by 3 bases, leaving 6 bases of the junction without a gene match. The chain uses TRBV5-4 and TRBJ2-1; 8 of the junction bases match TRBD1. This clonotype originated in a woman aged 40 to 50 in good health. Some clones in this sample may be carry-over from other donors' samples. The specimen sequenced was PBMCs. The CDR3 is CASSGAGQGYNEQFF. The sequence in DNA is TGTGCCAGCAGCGGCGCCGGACAGGGCTACAATGAGCAGTTCTTC.